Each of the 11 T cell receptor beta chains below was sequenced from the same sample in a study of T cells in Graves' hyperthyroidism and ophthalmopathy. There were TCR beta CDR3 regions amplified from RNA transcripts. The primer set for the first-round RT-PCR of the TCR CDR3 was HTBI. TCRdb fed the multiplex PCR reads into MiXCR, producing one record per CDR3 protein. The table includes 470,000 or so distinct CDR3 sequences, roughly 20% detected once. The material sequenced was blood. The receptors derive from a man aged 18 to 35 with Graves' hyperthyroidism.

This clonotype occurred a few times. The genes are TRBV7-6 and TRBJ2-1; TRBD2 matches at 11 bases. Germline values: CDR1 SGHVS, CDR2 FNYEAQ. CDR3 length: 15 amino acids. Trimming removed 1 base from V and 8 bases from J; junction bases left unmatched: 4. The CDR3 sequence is CASSLVAGGPDEQFF. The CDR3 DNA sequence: TGTGCCAGCAGCTTAGTAGCGGGGGGGCCGGATGAGCAGTTCTTC.

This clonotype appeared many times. The CDR3, as DNA: TGTGCCAGCAGCTTAGGGCTCCGAGATCAGGAAAAACTGTTTTTT. Its protein product is CASSLGLRDQEKLFF. V gene TRBV11-1 combines with J gene TRBJ1-4; D remains unclear. The CDR3 length is 15 residues. V lost 1 base, J lost 8 bases, and 14 bases lay in between. The V gene's germline CDR1 is SGHAT and CDR2 FQDESV (reference sequence).

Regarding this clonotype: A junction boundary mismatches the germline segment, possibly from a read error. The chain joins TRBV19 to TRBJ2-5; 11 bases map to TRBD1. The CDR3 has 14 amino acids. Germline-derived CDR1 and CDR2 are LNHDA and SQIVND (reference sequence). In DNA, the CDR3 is TGTGTCAGTAGCCCCTGGGACAGGGGGGAGACCCAGTACTTC. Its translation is CVSSPWDRGETQYF.

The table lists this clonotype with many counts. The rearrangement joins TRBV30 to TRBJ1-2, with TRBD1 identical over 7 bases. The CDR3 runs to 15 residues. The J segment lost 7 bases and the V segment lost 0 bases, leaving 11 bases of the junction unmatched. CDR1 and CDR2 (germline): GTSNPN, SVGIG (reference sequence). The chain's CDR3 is CAWSVKGGLSGGYTF. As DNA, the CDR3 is TGTGCCTGGAGTGTAAAAGGGGGCCTTTCAGGTGGCTACACCTTC. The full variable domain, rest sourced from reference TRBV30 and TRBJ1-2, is SQTIHQWPATLVQPVGSPLSLECTVEGTSNPNLYWYRQAAGRGLQLLFYSVGIGQISSEVPQNLSASRPQDRQFILSSKKLLLSDSGFYLCAWSVKGGLSGGYTFGSGTRLTVV.

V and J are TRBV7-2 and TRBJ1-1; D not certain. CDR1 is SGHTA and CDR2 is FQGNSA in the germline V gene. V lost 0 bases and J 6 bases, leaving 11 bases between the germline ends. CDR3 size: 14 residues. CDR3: CASSLAGFGAEAFF. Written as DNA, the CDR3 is TGTGCCAGCAGCTTAGCGGGGTTCGGGGCTGAAGCTTTCTTT.

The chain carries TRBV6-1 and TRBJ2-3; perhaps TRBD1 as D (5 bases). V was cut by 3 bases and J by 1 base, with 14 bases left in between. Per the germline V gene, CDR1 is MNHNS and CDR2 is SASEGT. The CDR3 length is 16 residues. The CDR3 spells CASSDGEGAGTDTQYF. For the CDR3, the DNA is TGTGCCAGCAGTGATGGCGAAGGGGCTGGCACAGATACGCAGTATTTT.

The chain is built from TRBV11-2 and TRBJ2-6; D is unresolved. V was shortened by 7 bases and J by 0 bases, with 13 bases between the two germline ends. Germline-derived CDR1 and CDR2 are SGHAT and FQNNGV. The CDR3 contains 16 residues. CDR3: CASTHTGRSGANVLTF. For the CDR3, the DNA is TGTGCCAGCACCCACACCGGGCGCTCTGGGGCCAACGTCCTGACTTTC.

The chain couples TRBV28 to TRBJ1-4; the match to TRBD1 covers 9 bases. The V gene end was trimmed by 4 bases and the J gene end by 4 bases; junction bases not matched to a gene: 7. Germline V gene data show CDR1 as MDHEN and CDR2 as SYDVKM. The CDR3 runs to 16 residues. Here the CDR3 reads CASSSPGTGFNEKLFF. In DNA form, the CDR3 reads TGTGCCAGCAGTTCTCCCGGGACAGGGTTTAATGAAAAACTGTTTTTT.

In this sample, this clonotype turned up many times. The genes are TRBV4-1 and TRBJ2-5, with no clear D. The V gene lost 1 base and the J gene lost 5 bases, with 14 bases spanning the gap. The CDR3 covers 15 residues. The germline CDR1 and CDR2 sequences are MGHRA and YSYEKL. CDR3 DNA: TGCGCCAGCAGCCAAGGTTGGGCCAGGACGGAGACCCAGTACTTC. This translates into CASSQGWARTETQYF.

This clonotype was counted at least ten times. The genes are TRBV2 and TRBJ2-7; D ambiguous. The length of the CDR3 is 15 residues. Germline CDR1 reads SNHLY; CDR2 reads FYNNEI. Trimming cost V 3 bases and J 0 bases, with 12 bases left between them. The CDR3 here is CASSETFVSSYEQYF. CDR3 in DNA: TGTGCCAGCAGTGAGACCTTTGTGAGCTCCTACGAGCAGTACTTC.

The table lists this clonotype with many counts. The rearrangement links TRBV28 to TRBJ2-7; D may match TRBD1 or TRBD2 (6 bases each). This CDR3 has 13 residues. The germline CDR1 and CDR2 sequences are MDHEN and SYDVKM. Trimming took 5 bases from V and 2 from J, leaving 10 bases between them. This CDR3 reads CASSGGTTYEQYF. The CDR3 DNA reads TGTGCCAGCAGTGGGGGGACAACCTACGAGCAGTACTTC.